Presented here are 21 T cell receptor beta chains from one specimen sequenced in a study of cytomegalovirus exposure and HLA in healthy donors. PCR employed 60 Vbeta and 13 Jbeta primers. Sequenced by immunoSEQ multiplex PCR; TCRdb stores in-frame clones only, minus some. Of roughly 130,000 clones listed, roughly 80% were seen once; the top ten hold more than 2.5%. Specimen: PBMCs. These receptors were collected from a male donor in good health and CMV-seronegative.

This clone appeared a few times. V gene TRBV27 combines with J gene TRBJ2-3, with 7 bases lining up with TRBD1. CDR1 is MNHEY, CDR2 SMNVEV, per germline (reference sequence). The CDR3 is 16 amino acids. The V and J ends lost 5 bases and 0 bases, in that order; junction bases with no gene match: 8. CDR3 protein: CASSTRQGSSTDTQYF. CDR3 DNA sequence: TGTGCCAGCAGTACTCGACAGGGTTCTAGCACAGATACGCAGTATTTT.

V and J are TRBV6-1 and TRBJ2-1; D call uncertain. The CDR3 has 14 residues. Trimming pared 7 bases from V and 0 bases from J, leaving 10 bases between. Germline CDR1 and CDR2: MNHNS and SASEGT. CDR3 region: CASNADSSYNEQFF. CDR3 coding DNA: TGTGCCAGCAACGCGGATAGCTCCTACAATGAGCAGTTCTTC.

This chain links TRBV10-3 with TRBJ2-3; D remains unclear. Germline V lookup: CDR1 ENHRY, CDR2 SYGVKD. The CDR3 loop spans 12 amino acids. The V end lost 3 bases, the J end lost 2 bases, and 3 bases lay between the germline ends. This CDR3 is CAISDLTDTQYF. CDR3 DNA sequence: TGTGCCATCAGTGACCTCACAGATACGCAGTATTTT.

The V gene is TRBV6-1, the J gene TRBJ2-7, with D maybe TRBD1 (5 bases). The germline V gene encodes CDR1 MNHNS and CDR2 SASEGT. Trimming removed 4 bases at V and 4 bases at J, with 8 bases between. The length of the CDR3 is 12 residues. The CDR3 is CASSGGGYEQYF. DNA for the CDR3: TGTGCCAGCAGTGGGGGCGGATACGAGCAGTACTTC.

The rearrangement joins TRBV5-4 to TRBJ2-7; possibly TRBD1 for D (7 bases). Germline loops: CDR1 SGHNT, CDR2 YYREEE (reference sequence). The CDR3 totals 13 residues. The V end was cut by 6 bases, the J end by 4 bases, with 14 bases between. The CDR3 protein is CASTAGGTYEQYF. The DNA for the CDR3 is TGTGCCAGCACTGCAGGGGGGACTTACGAGCAGTACTTC.

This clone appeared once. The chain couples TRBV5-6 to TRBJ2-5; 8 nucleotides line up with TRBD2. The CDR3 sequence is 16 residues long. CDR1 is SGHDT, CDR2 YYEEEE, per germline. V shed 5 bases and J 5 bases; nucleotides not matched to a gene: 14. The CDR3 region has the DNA TGTGCCAGCAGGTCCGAGCGGGGGCGCGGGACGGAGACCCAGTACTTC. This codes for CASRSERGRGTETQYF.

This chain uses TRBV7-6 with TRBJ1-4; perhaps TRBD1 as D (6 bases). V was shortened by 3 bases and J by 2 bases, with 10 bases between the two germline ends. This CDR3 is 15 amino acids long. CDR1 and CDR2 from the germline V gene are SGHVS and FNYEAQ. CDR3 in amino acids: CASSLAGGTNEKLFF. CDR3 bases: TGTGCCAGCAGCTTGGCTGGGGGCACTAATGAAAAACTGTTTTTT.

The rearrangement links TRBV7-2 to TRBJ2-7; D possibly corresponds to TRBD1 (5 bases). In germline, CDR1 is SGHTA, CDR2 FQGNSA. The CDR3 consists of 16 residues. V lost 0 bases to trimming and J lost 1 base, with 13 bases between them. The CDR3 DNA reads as TGTGCCAGCAGCTTAGCGCCGCCAGGGTTGTCCTACGAGCAGTACTTC. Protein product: CASSLAPPGLSYEQYF.

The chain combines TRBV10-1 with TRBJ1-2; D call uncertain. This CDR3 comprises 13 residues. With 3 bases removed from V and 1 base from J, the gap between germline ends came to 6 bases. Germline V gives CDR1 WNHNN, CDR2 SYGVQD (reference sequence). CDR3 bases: TGCGCCAGCAGTGACAGGCTTAACTATGGCTACACCTTC. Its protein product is CASSDRLNYGYTF.

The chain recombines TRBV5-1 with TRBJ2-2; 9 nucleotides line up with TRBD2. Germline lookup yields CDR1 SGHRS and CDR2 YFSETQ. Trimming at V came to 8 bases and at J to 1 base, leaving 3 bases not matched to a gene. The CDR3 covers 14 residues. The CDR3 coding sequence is TGCGCCAGTAGCGGGGGCCTGAACACCGGGGAGCTGTTTTTT. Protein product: CASSGGLNTGELFF.

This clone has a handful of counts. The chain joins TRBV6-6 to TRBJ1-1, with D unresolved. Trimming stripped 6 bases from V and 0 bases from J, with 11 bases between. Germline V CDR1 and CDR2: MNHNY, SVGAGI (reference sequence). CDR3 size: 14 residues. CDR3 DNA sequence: TGTGCCAGCAGGGCACAGAAAATGAACACTGAAGCTTTCTTT. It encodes CASRAQKMNTEAFF.

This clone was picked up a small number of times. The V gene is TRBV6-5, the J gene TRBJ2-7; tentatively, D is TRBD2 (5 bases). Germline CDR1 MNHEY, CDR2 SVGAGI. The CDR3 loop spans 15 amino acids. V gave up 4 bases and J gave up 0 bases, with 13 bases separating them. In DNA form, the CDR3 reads TGTGCCAGCAGTTTGGAGGCCCGGAGCTCCTACGAGCAGTACTTC. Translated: CASSLEARSSYEQYF.

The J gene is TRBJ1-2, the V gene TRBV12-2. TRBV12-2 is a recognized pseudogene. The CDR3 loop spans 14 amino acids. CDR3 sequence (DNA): TGTGCAAGTCGCTTAAAGGGCGGGGACTTGGGCTACACCTTC. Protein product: CASRLKGGDLGYTF.

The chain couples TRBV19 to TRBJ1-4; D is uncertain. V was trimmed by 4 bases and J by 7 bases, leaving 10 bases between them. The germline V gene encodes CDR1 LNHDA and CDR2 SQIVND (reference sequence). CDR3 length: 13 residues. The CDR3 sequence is CASSTVPREKLFF. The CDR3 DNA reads TGTGCCAGTAGTACAGTACCACGTGAAAAACTGTTTTTT.

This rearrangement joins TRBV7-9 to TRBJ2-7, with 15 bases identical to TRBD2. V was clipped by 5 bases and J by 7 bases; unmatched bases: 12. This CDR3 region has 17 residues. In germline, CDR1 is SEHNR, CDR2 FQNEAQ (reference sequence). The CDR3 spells CASSPFSPGLAGGEQYF. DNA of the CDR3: TGTGCCAGCAGCCCTTTTTCACCGGGACTAGCGGGAGGAGAGCAGTACTTC.

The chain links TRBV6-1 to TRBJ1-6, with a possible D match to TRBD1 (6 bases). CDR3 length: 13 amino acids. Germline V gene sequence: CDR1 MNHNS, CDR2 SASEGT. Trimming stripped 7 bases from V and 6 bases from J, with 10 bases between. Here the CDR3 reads CASNGQTNSPLHF. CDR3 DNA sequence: TGTGCCAGCAACGGACAGACTAATTCACCCCTCCACTTT.

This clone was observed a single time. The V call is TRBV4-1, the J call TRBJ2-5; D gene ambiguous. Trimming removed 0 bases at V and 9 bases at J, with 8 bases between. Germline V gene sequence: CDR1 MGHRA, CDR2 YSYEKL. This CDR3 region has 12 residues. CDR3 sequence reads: CASSQDLASQYF. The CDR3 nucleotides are TGCGCCAGCAGCCAAGATCTGGCATCCCAGTACTTC.

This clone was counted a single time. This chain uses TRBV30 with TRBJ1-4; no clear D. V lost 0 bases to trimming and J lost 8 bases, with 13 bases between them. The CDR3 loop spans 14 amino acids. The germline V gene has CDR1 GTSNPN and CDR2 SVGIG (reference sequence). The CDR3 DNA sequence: TGTGCCTGGAGTGTGGGCAGACCCCTGGAAAAACTGTTTTTT. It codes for CAWSVGRPLEKLFF.

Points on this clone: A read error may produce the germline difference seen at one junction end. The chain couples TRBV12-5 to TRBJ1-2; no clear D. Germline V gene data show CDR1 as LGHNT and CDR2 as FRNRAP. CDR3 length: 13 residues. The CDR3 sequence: CASGLSAAYRYTF. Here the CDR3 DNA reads TGTGCTAGTGGTTTAAGTGCCGCCTATCGCTACACCTTC.

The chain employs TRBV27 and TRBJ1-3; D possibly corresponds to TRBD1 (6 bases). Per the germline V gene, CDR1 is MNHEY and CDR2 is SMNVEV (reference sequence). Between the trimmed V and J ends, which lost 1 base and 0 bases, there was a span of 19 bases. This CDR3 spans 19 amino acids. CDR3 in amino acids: CASSLWGSDRPNSGNTIYF. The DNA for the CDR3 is TGTGCCAGCAGTTTATGGGGGAGCGACAGGCCGAACTCTGGAAACACCATATATTTT.

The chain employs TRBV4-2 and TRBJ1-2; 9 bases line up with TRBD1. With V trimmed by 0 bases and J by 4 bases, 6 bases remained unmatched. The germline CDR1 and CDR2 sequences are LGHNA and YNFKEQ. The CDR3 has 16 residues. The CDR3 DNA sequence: TGTGCCAGCAGCCAAGATGGGACAGGGATGGGCTATGGCTACACCTTC. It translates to CASSQDGTGMGYGYTF.